Below, 7 T cell receptor beta chains from the same sample are listed, as sequenced in a study of T cell responses to AZD1222 COVID-19 vaccine. The data were produced by immunoSEQ multiplex PCR, yet TCRdb's version contains in-frame clones alone and is incomplete. The sample consists of tens of thousands of clones, around 85% of them appearing once. Specimen: peripheral blood, collected 28 days after the second AZD1222 dose. The source is an adult who received the AZD1222 COVID-19 vaccine.

This chain links TRBV7-9 with TRBJ2-7; D may be TRBD2 (5 bases). V was trimmed by 3 bases and J by 2 bases, leaving 11 bases between them. Germline CDR1 reads SEHNR; CDR2 reads FQNEAQ (reference sequence). The CDR3 runs to 14 residues. The CDR3 sequence: CASSFPGRTYEQYF. In DNA form, the CDR3 reads TGTGCCAGCAGCTTCCCGGGAAGAACCTACGAGCAGTACTTC.

The V gene is TRBV28, the J gene TRBJ1-2, with D possibly being TRBD1 (6 bases). Trimming removed 6 bases at V and 6 bases at J, with 11 bases between. The V gene's germline CDR1 is MDHEN and CDR2 SYDVKM. This CDR3 is built from 12 residues. CDR3: CASRGGLDGYTF. CDR3 nucleotides: TGTGCCAGCAGGGGGGGGCTCGATGGCTACACCTTC.

CDR3 residues: CASSRQEKPQHF. Written as DNA, the CDR3 is TGTGCCAGTAGTAGGCAAGAGAAGCCCCAGCATTTT. The chain employs TRBV19 and TRBJ1-5, with D uncertain. The CDR3 runs to 12 residues. Germline V lookup: CDR1 LNHDA, CDR2 SQIVND (reference sequence). Trimming shortened V by 4 bases and J by 8 bases, and 9 bases separated the two germline ends.

The J gene is TRBJ2-2, the V gene TRBV18, with 7 bases aligning to TRBD1. The germline CDR1 and CDR2 sequences are KGHSH and LQKENI. J was trimmed by 5 bases and V by 2 bases; bases with no gene match: 5. CDR3 length: 15 residues. CDR3: CASSPAQGRTGELFF. The CDR3 nucleotides read TGTGCCAGCTCACCAGCACAGGGGCGTACCGGGGAGCTGTTTTTT.

This chain uses TRBV7-9 with TRBJ2-1; TRBD1 matches 7 bases. This CDR3 contains 16 residues. V dropped 3 bases and J dropped 4; count of bases not matched to a gene: 9. CDR1 and CDR2 from the germline V gene are SEHNR and FQNEAQ (reference sequence). In DNA form, the CDR3 reads TGTGCCAGCAGCTTCCGACAGGGCCCGCGATACAATGAGCAGTTCTTC. This codes for CASSFRQGPRYNEQFF. Complete variable domain (other parts from reference TRBV7-9 and TRBJ2-1): DTGVSQNPRHKITKRGQNVTFRCDPISEHNRLYWYRQTLGQGPEFLTYFQNEAQLEKSRLLSDRFSAERPKGSFSTLEIQRTEQGDSAMYLCASSFRQGPRYNEQFFGPGTRLTVL.

This clone has just a few counts. The rearrangement uses TRBV19 and TRBJ1-5; TRBD1 is a possible D gene (5 bases). Trimming removed 3 bases from V and 2 bases from J, with 11 bases in between. CDR3 length equals 15 residues. Germline loops: CDR1 LNHDA, CDR2 SQIVND (reference sequence). The CDR3 is CASSITGKGNQPQHF. As DNA, the CDR3 is TGTGCCAGTAGTATCACAGGTAAGGGCAATCAGCCCCAGCATTTT.

The J gene is TRBJ1-1, the V gene TRBV5-1; D unclear. With 1 base removed from V and 8 bases from J, the gap between germline ends came to 12 bases. Germline V gene lookup returns CDR1 SGHRS and CDR2 YFSETQ. CDR3 length equals 13 residues. CDR3 nucleotides: TGCGCCAGCAGCTTGTTGGGTGGTCAGGAAGCTTTCTTT. This sequence encodes CASSLLGGQEAFF.